This is a list of T cell receptor beta chains from one sample in a study of shared clonotypes between healthy human individuals. The repertoire was sequenced with immunoSEQ multiplex PCR; TCRdb's copy has only in-frame clones and lacks some. The table records around 2.5 million clones, over 85% of them present only once. Sequences were obtained from naive CD4+ T cells from PBMCs. These receptors were collected from a man younger than 35 in good health. Some clones in this sample may be carry-over from other donors' samples. Both conserved end residues are part of each CDR3. D genes are given only for firm matches. Not all rows give a size; the values are once, few, many and, for expanded clones, a class.

J	V	size	D	CDR3	DNA
TRBJ1-2	TRBV27	-	-	CASSRGLDGYTF	TGTGCCAGCAGTCGGGGATTGGATGGCTACACCTTC
TRBJ1-5	TRBV5-1	-	-	CASSPTSEPTQPQHF	TGCGCCAGCAGCCCCACCTCCGAACCCACCCAGCCCCAGCATTTT
TRBJ1-4	TRBV28	-	-	CASTPVGGASNEKLFF	TGTGCCAGCACCCCGGTAGGTGGGGCGTCTAATGAAAAACTGTTTTTT
TRBJ2-7	TRBV7-9	-	TRBD1	CASSSTGGRDEQYF	TGTGCCAGCAGCTCGACAGGGGGCCGAGACGAGCAGTACTTC
TRBJ2-1	TRBV5-1	-	-	CASSLAELYNEQFF	TGCGCCAGCAGCTTGGCGGAGCTATATAATGAGCAGTTCTTC
TRBJ2-5	TRBV19	-	TRBD2	CASSIGTSSQETQYF	TGTGCCAGTAGTATAGGGACTAGCAGCCAAGAGACCCAGTACTTC
TRBJ2-5	TRBV29-1	-	TRBD2	CSARGSGRETQYF	TGCAGCGCGCGGGGGTCGGGGCGAGAGACCCAGTACTTC
TRBJ2-7	TRBV4-1	-	-	CASSPMGSREQYF	TGCGCCAGCAGCCCGATGGGCTCCCGGGAGCAGTACTTC
TRBJ2-7	TRBV5-1	-	-	CASSLLHEQYF	TGCGCCAGCAGCTTGCTCCACGAGCAGTACTTC
TRBJ2-7	TRBV18	-	TRBD1	CASSPPFGQGAYEQYF	TGTGCCAGCTCACCACCTTTTGGGCAGGGGGCCTACGAGCAGTACTTC
TRBJ1-4	TRBV6-6	-	TRBD1	CASQLSRGRGEKLFF	TGTGCCAGTCAATTGAGCAGGGGGCGCGGGGAAAAACTGTTTTTT
TRBJ2-7	TRBV18	-	-	CASSRTAHEQYF	TGTGCCAGCTCACGGACAGCCCACGAGCAGTACTTC
TRBJ1-1	TRBV28	-	-	CASSFLRGVRTEAFF	TGTGCCAGCAGTTTTTTACGCGGGGTGCGGACTGAAGCTTTCTTT
TRBJ1-2	TRBV2	-	-	CASIRGYYGYTF	TGTGCCAGCATTAGAGGTTACTATGGCTACACCTTC
TRBJ2-1	TRBV4-2	-	-	CASSQGDIYNEQFF	TGTGCCAGCAGCCAAGGAGACATCTACAATGAGCAGTTCTTC
TRBJ2-7	TRBV6-5	-	-	CASSSPWGEQYF	TGTGCCAGCAGCTCCCCCTGGGGAGAGCAGTACTTC
TRBJ1-1	TRBV28	-	TRBD1	CASSTLQGAPTEAFF	TGTGCCAGCAGTACCCTACAGGGGGCGCCGACTGAAGCTTTCTTT
TRBJ2-7	TRBV30	-	-	CAWSVNLSPYYEQYF	TGTGCCTGGAGTGTAAACCTAAGCCCCTACTACGAGCAGTACTTC
TRBJ2-1	TRBV11-2	-	-	CASSLVQGGGSVQFF	TGTGCCAGCAGCTTAGTTCAAGGAGGGGGCTCGGTCCAGTTCTTC
TRBJ2-1	TRBV25-1	-	-	CASSPGAFSYNEQFF	TGTGCCAGCAGTCCGGGGGCCTTCTCCTACAATGAGCAGTTCTTC
TRBJ1-3	TRBV15	once	-	CATSRGVGFGNTIYF	TGTGCCACCAGCAGAGGGGTAGGGTTCGGAAACACCATATATTTT
TRBJ2-1	TRBV7-2	once	TRBD1	CARFRDREYEQFF	TGTGCCAGGTTCCGGGACAGGGAGTATGAGCAGTTCTTC
TRBJ1-5	TRBV11-2	few	-	CASSLDRGQPQHF	TGTGCCAGCAGCTTAGATCGGGGGCAGCCCCAGCATTTT
TRBJ2-2	TRBV19	-	TRBD1	CASSIRGRELFF	TGTGCCAGTAGTATCAGGGGGAGGGAGCTGTTTTTT
TRBJ1-3	TRBV19	-	-	CASSIGRAARSSGNTIYF	TGTGCCAGTAGTATAGGACGGGCAGCCCGCTCCTCTGGAAACACCATATATTTT
TRBJ2-1	TRBV28	-	-	CASSLVGDEQFF	TGTGCCAGCAGTTTAGTTGGGGATGAGCAGTTCTTC
TRBJ2-5	TRBV18	-	TRBD1	CASAQGIQETQYF	TGTGCCAGCGCACAGGGGATTCAAGAGACCCAGTACTTC
TRBJ2-3	TRBV27	-	TRBD2	CASSYGLAGADTQYF	TGTGCCAGCAGTTATGGACTAGCGGGAGCAGATACGCAGTATTTT
TRBJ2-7	TRBV7-2	-	TRBD2	CASSLLAGPTTYEQYF	TGTGCCAGCAGCTTACTAGCGGGACCTACAACCTACGAGCAGTACTTC
TRBJ2-1	TRBV5-1	-	-	CASSPDLRSYNEQFF	TGCGCCAGCAGCCCCGATTTACGCTCCTACAATGAGCAGTTCTTC
TRBJ2-3	TRBV5-1	-	TRBD2	CASTQREGRADTQYF	TGCGCCAGCACCCAGCGGGAGGGCCGTGCAGATACGCAGTATTTT
TRBJ1-2	TRBV7-3	-	-	CASSLIGGDGYTF	TGTGCCAGCAGCTTAATCGGAGGGGACGGCTACACCTTC
TRBJ2-7	TRBV19	few	TRBD2	CASSISLAGGGYEQYF	TGTGCCAGTAGTATATCCCTAGCGGGAGGCGGCTACGAGCAGTACTTC
TRBJ1-4	TRBV18	-	-	CASSPGLREKLFF	TGTGCCAGCTCACCAGGTTTACGGGAAAAACTGTTTTTT
TRBJ1-2	TRBV7-6	-	TRBD1	CASSQGQGRGYTF	TGTGCCAGCAGCCAGGGACAGGGTCGTGGCTACACCTTC